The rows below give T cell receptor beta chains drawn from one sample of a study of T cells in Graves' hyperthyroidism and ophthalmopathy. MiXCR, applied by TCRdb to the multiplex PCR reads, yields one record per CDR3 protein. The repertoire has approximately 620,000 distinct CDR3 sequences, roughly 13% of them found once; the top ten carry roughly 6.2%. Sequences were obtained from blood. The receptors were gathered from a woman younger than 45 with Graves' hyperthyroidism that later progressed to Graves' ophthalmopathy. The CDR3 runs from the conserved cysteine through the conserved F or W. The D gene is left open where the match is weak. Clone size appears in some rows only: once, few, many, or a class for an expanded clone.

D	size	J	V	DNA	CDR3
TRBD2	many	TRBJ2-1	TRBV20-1	TGCAGTGCTAGAGATGGGGCGGGAGAGGGTAATGAGCAGTTCTTC	CSARDGAGEGNEQFF
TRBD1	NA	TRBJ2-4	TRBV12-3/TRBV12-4	TGTGCCAGCAGTCCGTACCAGGGACAGATTATAGCCAAAAACATTCAGTACTTC	CASSPYQGQIIAKNIQYF
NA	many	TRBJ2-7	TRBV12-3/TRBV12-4	TGTGCCAGCAGTTTAATGGAGACCTACGAGCAGTACTTC	CASSLMETYEQYF
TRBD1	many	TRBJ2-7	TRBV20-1	TGCAGCGGAAGTGGGACAGCCTCCTACGAGCAGTACTTC	CSGSGTASYEQYF
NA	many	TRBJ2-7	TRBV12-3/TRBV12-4	TGTGCCAGCAGTCCAGGGGAACCCGAGCAGTACTTC	CASSPGEPEQYF
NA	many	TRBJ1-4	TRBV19	TGTGCCAGCATGGGGGAAAAACTGTTTTTT	CASMGEKLFF
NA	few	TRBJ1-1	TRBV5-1	TGCGCCAGCAGCTTGGGATCCCTTCGGACCCAGAACACTGAAGCTTTCTTT	CASSLGSLRTQNTEAFF
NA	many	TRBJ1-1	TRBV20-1	TGCAGTGCGTGGCAGCAGGACACTGAAGCTTTCTTT	CSAWQQDTEAFF
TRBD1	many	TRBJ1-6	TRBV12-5	TGTGCTAGTGGTTTGGTACAGGGGGCGTCCTATAATTCACCCCTCCACTTT	CASGLVQGASYNSPLHF
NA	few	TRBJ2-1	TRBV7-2	TGTGCCAGCAGCCCCCGTAATCCTAGGGACAATGAGCAGTTCTTC	CASSPRNPRDNEQFF
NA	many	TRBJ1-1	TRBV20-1	TGCAGTGCTAGAGATAGGCAGGGAAGTCTGGTCACTGAAGCTTTCTTT	CSARDRQGSLVTEAFF
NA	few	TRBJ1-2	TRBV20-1	TGCAGTGCTAGAGATTACTCGGGGGGGCATACATATGGCTACACCTTC	CSARDYSGGHTYGYTF
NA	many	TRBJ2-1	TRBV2	TGTGCCAGCAGCCGCGGCATGAACAATGAGCAGTTCTTC	CASSRGMNNEQFF
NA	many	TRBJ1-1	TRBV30	TGTGCCTACTGGACCTTTCTGAACACTGAAGCTTTCTTT	CAYWTFLNTEAFF
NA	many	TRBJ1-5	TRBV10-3	TGTGCCATCAGTGAGTTGGCGGGCAGCAATCAGCCCCAGCATTTT	CAISELAGSNQPQHF
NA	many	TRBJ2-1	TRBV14	TGTGCCACCTCCCCCTGGCCCAGCTACAATGAGCAGTTCTTC	CATSPWPSYNEQFF
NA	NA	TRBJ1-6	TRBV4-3	TGCGCCAGCAGCCAAGCGGAGGGTAACTCACCCCTCCACTTT	CASSQAEGNSPLHF
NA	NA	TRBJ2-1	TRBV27	TGTGCCAGCAGTTTGGTAGCGACCAATGAGCAGTTCTTC	CASSLVATNEQFF
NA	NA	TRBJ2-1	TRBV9	TGTGCCAGCAGCGTAGTGGGAGAGAGCTCCTACAATGAGCAGTTCTTC	CASSVVGESSYNEQFF
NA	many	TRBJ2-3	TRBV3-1	TGTGCCAGCAGCGCAGCTAGGGGTGGAGATACGCAGTATTTT	CASSAARGGDTQYF
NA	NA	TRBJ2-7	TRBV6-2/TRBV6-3	TGTGCCAGCAGTTACTCGACCGGACTGCTCTCCTACGAGCAGTACTTC	CASSYSTGLLSYEQYF
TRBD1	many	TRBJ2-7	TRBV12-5	TGTGCTAGTGGTTTGATCCACGGGACAGGGGAGTACGAGCAGTACTTC	CASGLIHGTGEYEQYF
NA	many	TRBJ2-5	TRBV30	TGTTGCCTGCTACCCTGGACGGAGACCCAGTACTTC	CCLLPWTETQYF
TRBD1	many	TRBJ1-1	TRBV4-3	TGCGCCAGCAGCCAACAACAGGGGGAAGAAGCTTTCTTT	CASSQQQGEEAFF
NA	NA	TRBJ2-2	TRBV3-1	TGTGCCACCTCGCGGGTCGCCGGGGAGCTGTTTTTT	CATSRVAGELFF
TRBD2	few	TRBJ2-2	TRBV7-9	TGTGCCAGCAGCTCTACTTTTAGCGGGGGGAACACCGGGGAGCTGTTTTTT	CASSSTFSGGNTGELFF
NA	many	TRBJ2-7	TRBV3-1	TGTGCCAGCAGCCAAGTCGTCGGGAGCCACGAGCAGTACTTC	CASSQVVGSHEQYF
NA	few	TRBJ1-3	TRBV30	TGTGCCTGGAGTTGGGGGGAACTCTCTGGAAACACCATATATTTT	CAWSWGELSGNTIYF
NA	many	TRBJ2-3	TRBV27	TGTGCCAGCAGTCCCCCCCGTGGTACGCAGTATTTT	CASSPPRGTQYF
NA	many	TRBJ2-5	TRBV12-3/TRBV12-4	TGTGCCAGCAGCGCTCGAGAGGAGACCCAGTACTTC	CASSAREETQYF
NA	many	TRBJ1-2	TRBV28	TGTGCCAGCAGCCGACAGGCACAGTATGGCTACACCTTC	CASSRQAQYGYTF
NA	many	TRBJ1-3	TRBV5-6	TGTGCCAGCAGCGAGCGACAGGACCTCTCTGGAAACACCATATATTTT	CASSERQDLSGNTIYF
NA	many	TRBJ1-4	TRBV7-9	TGTGCCAGCAGCGTTGGGGATAGCGCAACTAATGAAAAACTGTTTTTT	CASSVGDSATNEKLFF
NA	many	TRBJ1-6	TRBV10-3	TGTGCCATCAGTGAGTCGAACGGTTCACCCCTCCACTTT	CAISESNGSPLHF
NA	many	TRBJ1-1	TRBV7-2	TGTGCCAGCAGCTTAGGCAGCGCAGGACTGAACACTGAAGCTTTCTTT	CASSLGSAGLNTEAFF
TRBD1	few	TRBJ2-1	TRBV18	TGTGCCAGCTCACCTAACTCCGGGACAGGGGCCTACAATGAGCAGTTCTTC	CASSPNSGTGAYNEQFF
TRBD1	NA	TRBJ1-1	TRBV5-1	TGCGCCAGCAGCAGGGGACAGTGGGACACTGAAGCTTTCTTT	CASSRGQWDTEAFF
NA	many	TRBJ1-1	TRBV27	TGTGCCAGCAGTTTATCTCCGTCATTGAACACTGAAGCTTTCTTT	CASSLSPSLNTEAFF
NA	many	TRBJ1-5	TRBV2	TGTGCCAGCAGTGAACGGGACGGTCGCAATCAGCCCCAGCATTTT	CASSERDGRNQPQHF
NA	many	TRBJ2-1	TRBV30	TGTGCCTGGACTCCTTCCTACAATGAGCAGTTCTTC	CAWTPSYNEQFF
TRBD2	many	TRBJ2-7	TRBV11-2	TGTGCCAGCAGCTTAGACGGAGCTGGATGGAGGACTAGCGGGAGAGCCTACGAGCAGTACTTC	CASSLDGAGWRTSGRAYEQYF
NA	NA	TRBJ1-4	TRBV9	TGTGCCAGCAGCGCTGGGAGGGAGGAACTGTTTTTT	CASSAGREELFF
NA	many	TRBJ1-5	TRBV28	TGTGCCAGCAGTCTCCGCACAGGAATAAGCAATCAGCCCCAGCATTTT	CASSLRTGISNQPQHF
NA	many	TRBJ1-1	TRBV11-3	TGTGCCAGCAGCTTAGCGACAGAGCGAGCTTTCTTT	CASSLATERAFF
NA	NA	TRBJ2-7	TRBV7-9	TGTGCCAGCAGCTTTGGGCGGGAATCCTACGAGCAGTACTTC	CASSFGRESYEQYF
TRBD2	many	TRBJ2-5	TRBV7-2	TGTGCCAGCAGTCTGACTAGCGGGGCCCAAGAGACCCAGTACTTC	CASSLTSGAQETQYF
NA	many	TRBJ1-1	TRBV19	TGTGCCAGTAGCCATTCGGGTCACGAAGCTTTCTTT	CASSHSGHEAFF
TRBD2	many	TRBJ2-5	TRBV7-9	TGTGCCAGCAGCCGGACTAGCGGGAGGGAAGAGACCCAGTACTTC	CASSRTSGREETQYF
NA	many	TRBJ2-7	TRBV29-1	TGCAGCGTTGAAGTTCAGGCCTCCTACGAGCAGTACTTC	CSVEVQASYEQYF
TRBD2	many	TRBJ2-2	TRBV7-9	TGTGCCAGCAGCCCGAGGGAGGGACCCTCGAACACCGGGGAGCTGTTTTTT	CASSPREGPSNTGELFF
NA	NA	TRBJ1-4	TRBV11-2	TGTGCCAGCAGCCCTATGGGAGGGGCAGATGAAAAACTGTTTTTT	CASSPMGGADEKLFF
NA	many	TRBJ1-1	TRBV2	TGTGCCAGCATGATGGGGGCGGGCGCTGAAGCTTTCTTT	CASMMGAGAEAFF
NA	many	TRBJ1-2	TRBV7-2	TGTGCCAGCAGCCCAGAAACAGGGCAACCTTATGGCTACACCTTC	CASSPETGQPYGYTF
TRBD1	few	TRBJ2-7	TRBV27	TGTGCCAGCAGTCTGCGAGACAGGGAACTAACCGAGCAGTACTTC	CASSLRDRELTEQYF
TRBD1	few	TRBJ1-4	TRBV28	TGTGCCAGCAGCCGGGACAGGGACAAACTGTTTTTT	CASSRDRDKLFF
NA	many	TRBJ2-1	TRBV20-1	TGCAGTGCGCGGTCCGGTGTTTCCTACAATGAGCAGTTCTTC	CSARSGVSYNEQFF
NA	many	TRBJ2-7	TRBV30	TGTGCCTGGAGTTTCTATTCGCTGGAGCAGTACTTC	CAWSFYSLEQYF
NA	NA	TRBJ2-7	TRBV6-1	TGTGCCACCTGGACAGACTCCTACGAGCAGTACTTC	CATWTDSYEQYF
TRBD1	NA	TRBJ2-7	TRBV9	TGTGCCAGCAGCATAACGCCGGGACAGGGTTACGAGCAGTACTTC	CASSITPGQGYEQYF
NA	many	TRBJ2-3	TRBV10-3	TGTGCCATCCGCTGGGGGGAAACAGATACGCAGTATTTT	CAIRWGETDTQYF